This TCR beta chain was retrieved from a study of T cell responses to AZD1222 COVID-19 vaccine. TCRdb's table, derived via immunoSEQ multiplex PCR, lists solely in-frame clones and lacks some. The table has about 150,000 clones, approximately 91% seen once; the top ten hold 1% to 1.5%. This CDR3 comprises 11 residues. The junction had 5 bases not matched to a gene; V was cut back by 10 bases and J by 8 bases. Germline loops: CDR1 MNHEY, CDR2 SVGAGI. Second-dose recipients at about 4 or about 12 weeks were treated as one pooled group. Regarding the study as a whole: It should be noted that donors were predominantly white British and more often female, and clonal diversity was possibly underestimated. The study reported that nearly half of spike-specific TCRs target unmutated variant regions.

This clone showed up just once. The target antigen is unknown. Sequencing was performed on peripheral blood, taken 28 days after the second AZD1222 dose. The source is an adult who received the AZD1222 COVID-19 vaccine. The V call is TRBV6-5, the J call TRBJ1-2; the match to TRBD1 covers 9 bases. In nucleotides, the CDR3 is TGTGCCAACGAACAGGGGGCGGGCTACACCTTC. Protein product: CANEQGAGYTF.